This record concerns one T cell receptor beta chain sequence. Its antigen remains unidentified. CD4+ cells underwent separation, giving CD45RA+ naive and CD45RA-negative memory subsets. The data were taken from a study of shared clonotypes between healthy human individuals. General observations from the study: Larger estimated richness was generally seen in naive subsets than in memory subsets. Rarefaction exposed incomplete sorted-subset sequencing despite large depth.

TCRdb's table, derived via immunoSEQ multiplex PCR, lists solely in-frame clones and lacks some. The sample has 1,400,000 or so clones, around 98.5% seen once. Sequenced material: naive CD4+ T cells sorted from blood. Subset indicated: CD45RA+ positively selected. This receptor was identified in a man under 40 in good health.

CDR3 amino acids: CASSSFRTSGFNEQFF. CDR3 nucleotides: TGTGCCAGCAGCTCATTTAGGACTAGCGGGTTCAATGAGCAGTTCTTC. This chain joins TRBV7-9 and TRBJ2-1; TRBD2 agrees at 11 bases. This CDR3 contains 16 residues. Germline lookup yields CDR1 SEHNR and CDR2 FQNEAQ (reference sequence). V lost 4 bases and J lost 6; bases outside the gene matches: 8.